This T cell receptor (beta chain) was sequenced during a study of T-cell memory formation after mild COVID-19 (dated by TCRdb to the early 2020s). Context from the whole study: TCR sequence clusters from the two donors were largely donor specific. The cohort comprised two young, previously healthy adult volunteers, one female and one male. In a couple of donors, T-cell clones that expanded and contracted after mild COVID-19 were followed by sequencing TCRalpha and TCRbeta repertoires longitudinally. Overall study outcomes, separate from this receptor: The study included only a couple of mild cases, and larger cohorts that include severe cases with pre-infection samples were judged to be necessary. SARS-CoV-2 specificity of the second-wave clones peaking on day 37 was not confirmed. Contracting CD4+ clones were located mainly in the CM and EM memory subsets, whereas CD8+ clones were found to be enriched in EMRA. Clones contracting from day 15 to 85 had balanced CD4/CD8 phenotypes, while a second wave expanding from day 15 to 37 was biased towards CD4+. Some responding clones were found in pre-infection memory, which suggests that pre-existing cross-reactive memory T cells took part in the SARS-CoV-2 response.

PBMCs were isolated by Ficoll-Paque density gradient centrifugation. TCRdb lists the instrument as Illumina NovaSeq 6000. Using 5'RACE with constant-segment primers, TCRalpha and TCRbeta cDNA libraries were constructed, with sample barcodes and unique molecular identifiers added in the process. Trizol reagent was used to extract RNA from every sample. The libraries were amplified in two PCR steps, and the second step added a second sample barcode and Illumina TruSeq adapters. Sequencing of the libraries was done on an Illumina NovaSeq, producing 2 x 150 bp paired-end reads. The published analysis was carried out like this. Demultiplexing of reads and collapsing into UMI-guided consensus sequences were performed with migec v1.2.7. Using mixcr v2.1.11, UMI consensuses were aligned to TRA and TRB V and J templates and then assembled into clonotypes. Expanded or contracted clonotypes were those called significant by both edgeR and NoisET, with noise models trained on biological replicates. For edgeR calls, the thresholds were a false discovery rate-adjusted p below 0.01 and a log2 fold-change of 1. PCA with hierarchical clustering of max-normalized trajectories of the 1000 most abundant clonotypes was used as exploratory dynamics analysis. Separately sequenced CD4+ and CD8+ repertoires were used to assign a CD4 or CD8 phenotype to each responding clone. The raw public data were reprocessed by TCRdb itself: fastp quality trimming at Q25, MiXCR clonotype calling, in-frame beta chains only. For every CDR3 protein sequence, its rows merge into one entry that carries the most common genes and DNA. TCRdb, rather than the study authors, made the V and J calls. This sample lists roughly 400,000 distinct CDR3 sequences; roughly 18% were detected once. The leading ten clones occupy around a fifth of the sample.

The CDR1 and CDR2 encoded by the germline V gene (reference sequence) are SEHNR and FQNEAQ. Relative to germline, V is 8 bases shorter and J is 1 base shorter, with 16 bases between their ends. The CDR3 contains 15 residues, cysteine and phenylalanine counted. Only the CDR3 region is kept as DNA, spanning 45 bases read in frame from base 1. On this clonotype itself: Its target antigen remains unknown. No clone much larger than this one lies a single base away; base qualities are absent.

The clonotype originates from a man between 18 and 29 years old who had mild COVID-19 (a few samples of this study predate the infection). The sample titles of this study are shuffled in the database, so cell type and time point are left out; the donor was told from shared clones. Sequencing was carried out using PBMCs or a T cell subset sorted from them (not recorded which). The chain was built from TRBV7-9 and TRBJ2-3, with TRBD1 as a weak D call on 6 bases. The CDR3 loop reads CASSRTASGTDTQYF. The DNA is TGTGCCAGCTCCCGGACAGCGTCGGGCACAGATACGCAGTATTTT.